Listed below are T cell receptor beta chains from one sample, sequenced in a study of control samples from healthy donors and cancer patients. Sequencing was performed with immunoSEQ multiplex PCR; in TCRdb, only in-frame clones are kept and a portion is missing. The sample holds roughly 130,000 clones, about 88% seen once. The sample was blood. The receptors originated from a man in his fifties or sixties in good health. The CDR3 runs from the conserved cysteine through the conserved F or W. Each record gives: clone size, V gene, D gene, J gene, CDR3 protein, CDR3 DNA. A D gene is named only where the DNA matches it firmly. Expanded clones are given a class, and other clones once, few, many or no size at all.

clone size: .
V gene: TRBV12-5
D gene: .
J gene: TRBJ1-6
CDR3 protein: CASGPQGSYNSPLHF
CDR3 DNA: TGTGCTAGTGGTCCTCAGGGTTCCTATAATTCACCCCTCCACTTT

clone size: .
V gene: TRBV10-1
D gene: TRBD1
J gene: TRBJ2-5
CDR3 protein: CASSRDRAQETQYF
CDR3 DNA: TGCGCCAGCAGCCGGGACAGGGCACAAGAGACCCAGTACTTC

clone size: .
V gene: TRBV7-6
D gene: .
J gene: TRBJ2-5
CDR3 protein: CASSLWAGSQETQYF
CDR3 DNA: TGTGCCAGCAGCTTATGGGCAGGGAGCCAAGAGACCCAGTACTTC

clone size: .
V gene: TRBV28
D gene: .
J gene: TRBJ1-2
CDR3 protein: CASSLVQAGDGYTF
CDR3 DNA: TGTGCCAGCAGTTTAGTGCAGGCAGGAGATGGCTACACCTTC

clone size: .
V gene: TRBV6-5
D gene: .
J gene: TRBJ2-7
CDR3 protein: CASQIRTGSYEQYF
CDR3 DNA: TGTGCCAGCCAGATCAGGACCGGCAGCTACGAGCAGTACTTC

clone size: .
V gene: TRBV5-4
D gene: TRBD1
J gene: TRBJ2-6
CDR3 protein: CASSLPRDRGGTGANVLTF
CDR3 DNA: TGTGCCAGCAGCTTGCCCCGGGACAGGGGGGGGACTGGGGCCAACGTCCTGACTTTC

clone size: .
V gene: TRBV3-1/TRBV3-2
D gene: .
J gene: TRBJ1-2
CDR3 protein: CASSLTIEFGYTF
CDR3 DNA: TGTGCCAGCAGCCTTACTATTGAGTTTGGCTACACCTTC

clone size: few
V gene: TRBV11-1
D gene: .
J gene: TRBJ1-1
CDR3 protein: CASSAPGRDTEAFF
CDR3 DNA: TGTGCCAGCAGCGCCCCAGGGAGAGACACTGAAGCTTTCTTT

clone size: .
V gene: TRBV19
D gene: .
J gene: TRBJ2-1
CDR3 protein: CASSIFTPSSYNEQFF
CDR3 DNA: TGTGCCAGTAGTATTTTCACACCCTCCTCCTACAATGAGCAGTTCTTC

clone size: .
V gene: TRBV5-6
D gene: .
J gene: TRBJ1-1
CDR3 protein: CASSPGGYTEAFF
CDR3 DNA: TGTGCCAGCAGCCCCGGGGGGTACACTGAAGCTTTCTTT

clone size: .
V gene: TRBV10-2
D gene: .
J gene: TRBJ2-7
CDR3 protein: CASKNRYEQYF
CDR3 DNA: TGCGCCAGCAAGAACAGATACGAGCAGTACTTC

clone size: .
V gene: TRBV11-3
D gene: TRBD1
J gene: TRBJ1-5
CDR3 protein: CASSAGTGREWSNQPQHF
CDR3 DNA: TGTGCCAGCAGCGCGGGGACAGGGAGGGAATGGAGCAATCAGCCCCAGCATTTT

clone size: .
V gene: TRBV19
D gene: .
J gene: TRBJ2-3
CDR3 protein: CASSIDLYARYSTDTQYF
CDR3 DNA: TGTGCCAGTAGTATAGATCTATATGCTAGGTATAGCACAGATACGCAGTATTTT

clone size: .
V gene: TRBV27
D gene: .
J gene: TRBJ2-4
CDR3 protein: CASSQDRGLGNIQYF
CDR3 DNA: TGTGCCAGCAGTCAAGACCGGGGTTTGGGAAACATTCAGTACTTC

clone size: .
V gene: TRBV24-1
D gene: TRBD1
J gene: TRBJ2-2
CDR3 protein: CATSDQDRAHGELFF
CDR3 DNA: TGTGCCACCAGTGACCAGGACAGGGCTCACGGGGAGCTGTTTTTT

clone size: .
V gene: TRBV28
D gene: .
J gene: TRBJ1-2
CDR3 protein: CASSLRPEDIYGYTF
CDR3 DNA: TGTGCCAGCAGTTTACGCCCCGAGGACATCTATGGCTACACCTTC

clone size: .
V gene: TRBV10-1
D gene: .
J gene: TRBJ2-1
CDR3 protein: CASSPGPYNEQFF
CDR3 DNA: TGCGCCAGCAGCCCCGGGCCCTACAATGAGCAGTTCTTC

clone size: .
V gene: TRBV18
D gene: TRBD1
J gene: TRBJ2-1
CDR3 protein: CASSLPGTGPATQFF
CDR3 DNA: TGTGCCAGCTCACTCCCCGGGACAGGGCCGGCGACGCAGTTCTTC

clone size: .
V gene: TRBV12-5
D gene: .
J gene: TRBJ1-5
CDR3 protein: CASGLVHGFPSNQPQHF
CDR3 DNA: TGTGCTAGTGGTTTGGTACACGGTTTTCCTAGCAATCAGCCCCAGCATTTT

clone size: .
V gene: TRBV4-1
D gene: TRBD1
J gene: TRBJ1-5
CDR3 protein: CASSQGDRGGQPQHF
CDR3 DNA: TGCGCCAGCAGCCAAGGGGACAGAGGGGGTCAGCCCCAGCATTTT

clone size: .
V gene: TRBV18
D gene: .
J gene: TRBJ1-1
CDR3 protein: CASSPRLQVDTEAFF
CDR3 DNA: TGTGCCAGCTCACCAAGGCTTCAGGTTGACACTGAAGCTTTCTTT